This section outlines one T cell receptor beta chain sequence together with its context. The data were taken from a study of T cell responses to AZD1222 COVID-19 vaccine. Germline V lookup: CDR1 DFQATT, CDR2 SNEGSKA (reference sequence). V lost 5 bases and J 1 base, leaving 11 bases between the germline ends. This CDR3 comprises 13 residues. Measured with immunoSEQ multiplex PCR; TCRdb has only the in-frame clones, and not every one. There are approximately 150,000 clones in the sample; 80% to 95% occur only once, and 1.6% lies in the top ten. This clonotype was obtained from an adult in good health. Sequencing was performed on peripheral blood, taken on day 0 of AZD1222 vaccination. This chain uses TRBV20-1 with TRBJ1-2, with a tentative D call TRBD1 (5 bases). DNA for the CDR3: TGCAGTGCTGGTGGGGGGGTTAACTATGGCTACACCTTC. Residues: CSAGGGVNYGYTF.